Listed below are T cell receptor beta chains from one sample, sequenced in a study of T cell changes during pregnancy in multiple sclerosis. Sequencing used immunoSEQ multiplex PCR; TCRdb keeps in-frame clones, though not all of them. This table holds 100,000 to 130,000 clones, around 92% found once. The sequenced sample was peripheral blood, obtained in the third trimester of pregnancy. Receptor source: a female donor in good health, enrolled as a control in a pregnancy study. CDR3s include the opening cysteine and the closing phenylalanine or tryptophan. D genes are given only for firm matches. Some rows have no size entry. The others give once, few or many, or a class for an expanded clone.

v_call	clone_size	j_call	d_call	cdr3_nt	cdr3_aa
TRBV23-1	.	TRBJ2-3	TRBD1	TGCGCCACCGGTAGGACAGGGGTGGCAGATACGCAGTATTTT	CATGRTGVADTQYF
TRBV4-3	.	TRBJ1-1	.	TGCGCCAGCAGCCGTCTCAGGGCCACTGAAGCTTTCTTT	CASSRLRATEAFF
TRBV27	.	TRBJ1-1	.	TGTGCCAGCAGTTTAGACAGAAGAACAAACACTGAAGCTTTCTTT	CASSLDRRTNTEAFF
TRBV2	.	TRBJ2-2	TRBD1	TGTGCCAGCGGACAGGGGGCTTCCGGGGAGCTGTTTTTT	CASGQGASGELFF
TRBV7-9	.	TRBJ1-1	.	TGTGCCAGCAGCTTTTTGGATAGGAGCACTGAAGCTTTCTTT	CASSFLDRSTEAFF
TRBV7-9	.	TRBJ2-7	TRBD2	TGTGCCAGCAGCCCCCTCGGGGGGGAGCAGTACTTC	CASSPLGGEQYF
TRBV7-2	.	TRBJ2-3	.	TGTGCCAGCAGCGAGGGTGGGACTCCGATCATGTATACGCAGTATTTT	CASSEGGTPIMYTQYF
TRBV9	.	TRBJ2-7	TRBD2	TGTGCCAGCAGCCCCTCTAGCGGATACGAGCAGTACTTC	CASSPSSGYEQYF
TRBV2	.	TRBJ1-5	.	TGTGCCAGCAGTGAAGCGCCGTTAACAGTAGGCAATCAGCCCCAGCATTTT	CASSEAPLTVGNQPQHF
TRBV19	.	TRBJ1-1	TRBD1	TGTGCCAGTAGTCCCCGCCTCCGGGACAGGGGGCTAGTCACTGAAGCTTTCTTT	CASSPRLRDRGLVTEAFF
TRBV5-1	.	TRBJ2-6	.	TGCGCCAGCAGCATCACAGGATCCTCTGGGGCCAACGTCCTGACTTTC	CASSITGSSGANVLTF
TRBV27	.	TRBJ2-1	TRBD2	TGTGCCAGCAGCTCCCCGCTAGCGGAGTACAATGAGCAGTTCTTC	CASSSPLAEYNEQFF
TRBV19	.	TRBJ2-2	TRBD1	TGTGCCAGTAGGTCGACAGGGGAAAACACCGGGGAGCTGTTTTTT	CASRSTGENTGELFF
TRBV19	.	TRBJ2-7	.	TGTGCCAGTAGTATAGGATCGGACAGCCTTTCAAAGCAGTACTTC	CASSIGSDSLSKQYF
TRBV11-3	.	TRBJ2-1	TRBD2	TGTGCCAGCAGCTCGAGGGCGGGGGGTATCGATGAGCAGTTCTTC	CASSSRAGGIDEQFF
TRBV27	.	TRBJ1-1	.	TGTGCCAGCAGTCCTATTTTGGGACGACAGGCCCGCACTGAAGCTTTCTTT	CASSPILGRQARTEAFF
TRBV12-5	.	TRBJ2-3	TRBD2	TGTGCTAGTGGTTTGGTACTTCGGGGGGAGGGCACAGATACGCAGTATTTT	CASGLVLRGEGTDTQYF
TRBV4-2	.	TRBJ1-2	TRBD1	TGTGCCAGCAGCCAACCACAGGGGGACCTCTATGGCTACACCTTC	CASSQPQGDLYGYTF
TRBV30	.	TRBJ1-2	TRBD1	TGTGCCTGGAGCCGGGACAGCCTCAGGGGGGACTATGGCTACACCTTC	CAWSRDSLRGDYGYTF
TRBV19	once	TRBJ1-1	.	TGTGCCAGTAGTGTCAGGGTTCGCGCTGAAGCTTTCTTT	CASSVRVRAEAFF
TRBV4-2	.	TRBJ1-2	.	TGTGCCAGCAGCCAAGAAGGGGATCTGGTGGGCTACACCTTC	CASSQEGDLVGYTF
TRBV27	.	TRBJ1-1	.	.	CASSILVGANTEAFF
TRBV7-9	.	TRBJ2-7	TRBD1	TGTGCCAGCAGCTCAGGGACAGGGACCAGCTCCTACGAGCAGTACTTC	CASSSGTGTSSYEQYF
TRBV7-2	few	TRBJ2-7	TRBD1	TGTGCCAGCAGCGCCCGACAGGGGAACTACGAGCAGTACTTC	CASSARQGNYEQYF
TRBV7-9	.	TRBJ2-3	TRBD2	TGTGCCAGCAGCTCGGGACTAGCGGGGCACACAGATACGCAGTATTTT	CASSSGLAGHTDTQYF
TRBV2	once	TRBJ1-1	.	TGTGCGACCTCTTTGGGGGCGAACACTGAAGCTTTCTTT	CATSLGANTEAFF
TRBV7-2	.	TRBJ1-2	.	TGTGCCAGCAGCTCCGACTCCATATATGGCTACACCTTC	CASSSDSIYGYTF
TRBV5-1	once	TRBJ2-3	TRBD2	TGCGCCAGCAGTCGAGCCCCGACTAGCGGGGGGGATACGCAGTATTTT	CASSRAPTSGGDTQYF
TRBV5-1	.	TRBJ2-5	TRBD2	TGCGCCAGCAGCGCCCGGACTAGCGGGGGGCAAGAGACCCAGTACTTC	CASSARTSGGQETQYF
TRBV4-2	.	TRBJ1-6	.	TGTGCCAGCAGCTACCCTGGGGGGGGGAATAATTCACCCCTCCACTTT	CASSYPGGGNNSPLHF
TRBV9	.	TRBJ1-6	.	TGTGCCAGCAGCTCTAATTACAATTCACCCCTCCACTTT	CASSSNYNSPLHF
TRBV18	.	TRBJ2-7	TRBD2	TGTGCCAGCTCACCCGGGCCGGGGGGAGTGGCCTACGAGCAGTACTTC	CASSPGPGGVAYEQYF
TRBV9	.	TRBJ2-7	.	TGTGCCAGCAGCGCCAGGGGTTCAGGCGAGCAGTACTTC	CASSARGSGEQYF
TRBV6-5	.	TRBJ1-2	TRBD1	TGTGCCAGCAGGGGGACAGACTATGGCTACACCTTC	CASRGTDYGYTF
TRBV4-3	once	TRBJ1-4	.	TGCGCCAGCAGCCCCCGGGGGGGAGATGAAAAACTGTTTTTT	CASSPRGGDEKLFF
TRBV15	.	TRBJ1-4	TRBD1	TGTGCCACCAGCAGATCAGGGGGCGGGGGGGATCCTTCAGTCGCAGGGAACCTTGAAAAACTGTTTTTT	CATSRSGGGGDPSVAGNLEKLFF
TRBV7-9	.	TRBJ1-2	TRBD1	TGTGCCAGCAGCCCGGACAGGACTAACTATGGCTACACCTTC	CASSPDRTNYGYTF
TRBV5-1	.	TRBJ1-1	.	TGCGCCAGCAGCTTGGGTTCAGGTTATAACACTGAAGCTTTCTTT	CASSLGSGYNTEAFF
TRBV11-2	.	TRBJ2-2	TRBD2	TGTGCCAGCAGAGAGAGGGGCGGGGGGGCCGTTGCTCCCGGGGAGCTGTTTTTT	CASRERGGGAVAPGELFF
TRBV7-2	.	TRBJ2-7	.	TGTGCCAGCAGCTTAGGCGGGGCAGGCGCCAGGGCTCCCTACGAGCAGTACTTC	CASSLGGAGARAPYEQYF
TRBV5-6	.	TRBJ2-6	.	TGTGCCAGCAGCCCCGACAGGTCTGAGGCCAACGTCCTGACTTTC	CASSPDRSEANVLTF
TRBV18	.	TRBJ2-7	.	TGTGCCAGCTCACCTCCTGGGCGAAGCTCCTACGAGCAGTACTTC	CASSPPGRSSYEQYF